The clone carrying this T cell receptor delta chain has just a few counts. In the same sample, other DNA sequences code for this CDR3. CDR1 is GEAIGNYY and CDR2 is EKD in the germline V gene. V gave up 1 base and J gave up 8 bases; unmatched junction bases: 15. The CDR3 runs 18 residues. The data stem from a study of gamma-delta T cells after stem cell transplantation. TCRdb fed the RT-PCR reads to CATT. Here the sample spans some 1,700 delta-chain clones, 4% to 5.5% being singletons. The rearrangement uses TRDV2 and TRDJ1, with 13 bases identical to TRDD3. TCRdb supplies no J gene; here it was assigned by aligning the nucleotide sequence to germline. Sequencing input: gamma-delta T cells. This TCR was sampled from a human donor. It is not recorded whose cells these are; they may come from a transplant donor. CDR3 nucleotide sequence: TGTGCCTGTGACACTAGTACTGGGGGATACGCCGGGAACGGGAAACTCATCTTT. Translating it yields CACDTSTGGYAGNGKLIF.